This TCR beta chain was identified during a study of spatial heterogeneity in lung cancer. At the level of the study: PBMC samples from follow-up, where available, were sequenced a median of approximately 24 months after resection. The average count in raw reads for each unique TCR and UMI combination exceeded 9.5 appearances. Overall study findings and caveats: TCRs found ubiquitously expanded in tumor appeared in blood more at resection than at follow-up.

Germline CDR1 is SGHTA and CDR2 is FQGNSA. This CDR3 is built from 13 residues. V lost 1 base and J lost 11, with 11 bases in between. Time point meaning: blood at routine non-recurrence follow-up after resection. Extraction of whole RNA from tumor, nontumor lung or frozen PBMC preceded unsorted sequencing. This clonotype was recorded at least ten times. What it recognizes is unknown. TCRdb independently ran MiXCR on the 5' RACE reads; one entry per CDR3 protein. The table has roughly 46,000 distinct CDR3 sequences, about 12% seen once. The clonotype comes from a male donor with early-stage non-small cell lung cancer. The chain links TRBV7-2 to TRBJ1-4; the D gene is possibly TRBD1 (5 bases). This sample comprised PBMCs, obtained at follow-up. This chain's CDR3 is CASSLGMTAKLFF. The CDR3, as DNA: TGTGCCAGCAGCTTAGGGATGACAGCTAAACTGTTTTTT.